This TCR beta chain was obtained from a study of shared clonotypes between healthy human individuals. Assay: immunoSEQ multiplex PCR; the TCRdb copy retains only in-frame clones and omits some. The table lists 470,000 or so clones, more than 75% of them singletons. Between the trimmed V and J ends, which lost 5 bases and 4 bases, there was a span of 11 bases. The germline V gene encodes CDR1 SGHTA and CDR2 FQGNSA. This CDR3 comprises 13 residues. The chain uses TRBV7-2 and TRBJ1-2; D is unclear. This TCR came from a woman aged 40 to 50 in good health. Some clones in this sample may be carry-over from other donors' samples. Material for sequencing was PBMCs. Here the CDR3 DNA reads TGTGCCAGCAGCACTTATGTCTCCTATGGCTACACCTTC. As protein: CASSTYVSYGYTF.